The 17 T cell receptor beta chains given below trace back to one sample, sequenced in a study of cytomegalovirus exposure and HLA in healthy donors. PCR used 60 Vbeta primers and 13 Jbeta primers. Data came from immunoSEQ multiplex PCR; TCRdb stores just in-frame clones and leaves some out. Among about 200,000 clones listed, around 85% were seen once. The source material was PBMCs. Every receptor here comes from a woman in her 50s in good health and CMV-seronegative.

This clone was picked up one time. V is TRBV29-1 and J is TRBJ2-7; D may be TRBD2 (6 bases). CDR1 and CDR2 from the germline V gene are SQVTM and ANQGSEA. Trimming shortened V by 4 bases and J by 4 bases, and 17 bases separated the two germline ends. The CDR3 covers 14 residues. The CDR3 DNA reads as TGCAGCGTTGTCTCCGGGGGACGAGGATACGAGCAGTACTTC. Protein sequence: CSVVSGGRGYEQYF.

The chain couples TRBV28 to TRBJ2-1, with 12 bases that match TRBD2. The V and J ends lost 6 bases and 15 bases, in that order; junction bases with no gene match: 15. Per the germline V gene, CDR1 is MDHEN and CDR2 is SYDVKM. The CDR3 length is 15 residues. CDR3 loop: CASRGGLAGPGQGFF. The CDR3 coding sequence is TGTGCCAGCAGGGGGGGACTAGCGGGCCCGGGACAGGGGTTCTTC.

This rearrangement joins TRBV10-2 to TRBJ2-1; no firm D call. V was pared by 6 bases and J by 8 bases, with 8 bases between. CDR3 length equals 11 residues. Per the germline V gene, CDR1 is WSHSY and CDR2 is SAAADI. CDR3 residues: CASRSLDEQFF. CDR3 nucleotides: TGCGCCAGCAGATCCCTCGATGAGCAGTTCTTC.

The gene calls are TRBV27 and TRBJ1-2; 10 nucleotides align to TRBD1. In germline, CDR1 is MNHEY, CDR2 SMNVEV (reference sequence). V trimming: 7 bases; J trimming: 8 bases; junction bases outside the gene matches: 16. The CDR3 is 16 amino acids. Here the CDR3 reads CASNPKGTGAGFGYTF. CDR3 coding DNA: TGTGCCAGCAACCCGAAGGGGACAGGGGCAGGGTTCGGCTACACCTTC.

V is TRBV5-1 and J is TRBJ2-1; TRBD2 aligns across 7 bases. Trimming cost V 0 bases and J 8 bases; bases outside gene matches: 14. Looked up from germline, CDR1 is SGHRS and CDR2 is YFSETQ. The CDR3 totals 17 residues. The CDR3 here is CASSLAMGGSFIDEQFF. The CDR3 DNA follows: TGCGCCAGCAGCTTGGCCATGGGCGGGAGCTTTATAGATGAGCAGTTCTTC.

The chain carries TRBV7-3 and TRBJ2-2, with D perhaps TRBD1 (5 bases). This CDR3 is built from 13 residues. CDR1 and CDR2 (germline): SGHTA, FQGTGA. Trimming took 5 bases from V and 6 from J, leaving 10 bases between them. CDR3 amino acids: CASSARGAGELFF. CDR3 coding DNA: TGTGCCAGCAGCGCAAGGGGTGCCGGGGAGCTGTTTTTT. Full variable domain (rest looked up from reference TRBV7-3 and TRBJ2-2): GAGVSQTPSNKVTEKGKYVELRCDPISGHTALYWYRQSLGQGPEFLIYFQGTGAADDSGLPNDRFFAVRPEGSVSTLKIQRTERGDSAVYLCASSARGAGELFFGEGSRLTVL.

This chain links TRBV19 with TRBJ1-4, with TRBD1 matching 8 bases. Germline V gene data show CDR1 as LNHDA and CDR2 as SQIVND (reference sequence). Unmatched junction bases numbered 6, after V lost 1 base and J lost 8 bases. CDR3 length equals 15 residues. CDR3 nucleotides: TGTGCCAGTAGTATAGTCCCCAGGGGGCTAGAAAAACTGTTTTTT. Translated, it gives CASSIVPRGLEKLFF.

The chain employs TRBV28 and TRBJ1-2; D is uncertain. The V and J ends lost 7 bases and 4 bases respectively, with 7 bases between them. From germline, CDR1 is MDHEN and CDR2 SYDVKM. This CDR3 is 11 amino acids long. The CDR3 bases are TGTGCCAGCATTAGTTCCTATGGCTACACCTTC. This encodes CASISSYGYTF.

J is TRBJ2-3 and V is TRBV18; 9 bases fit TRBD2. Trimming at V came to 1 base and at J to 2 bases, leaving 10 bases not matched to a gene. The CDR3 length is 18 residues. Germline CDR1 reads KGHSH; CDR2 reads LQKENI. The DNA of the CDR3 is TGTGCCAGCTCACCACTCCACCGGACTAGCGACAACACAGATACGCAGTATTTT. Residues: CASSPLHRTSDNTDTQYF.

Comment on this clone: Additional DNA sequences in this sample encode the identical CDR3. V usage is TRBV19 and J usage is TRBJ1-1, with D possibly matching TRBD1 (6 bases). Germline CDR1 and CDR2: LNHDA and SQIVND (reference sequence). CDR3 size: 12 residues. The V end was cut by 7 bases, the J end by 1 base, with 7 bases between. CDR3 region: CASKTGNTEAFF. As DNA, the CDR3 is TGTGCCAGTAAGACAGGGAACACTGAAGCTTTCTTT.

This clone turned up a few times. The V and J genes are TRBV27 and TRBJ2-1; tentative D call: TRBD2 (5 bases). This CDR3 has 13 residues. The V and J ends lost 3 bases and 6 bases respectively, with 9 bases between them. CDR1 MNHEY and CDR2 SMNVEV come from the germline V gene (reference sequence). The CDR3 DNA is TGTGCCAGCAGTTTTAGAGGGCCCAATGAGCAGTTCTTC. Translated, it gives CASSFRGPNEQFF.

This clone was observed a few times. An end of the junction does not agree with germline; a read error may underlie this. The CDR3 DNA is TGTGCCAGCAGCTTGTTCAGGACAGGGGAGATGTCCTATCGCTACACCTTC. This codes for CASSLFRTGEMSYRYTF. V usage is TRBV5-4 and J usage is TRBJ1-2; 9 positions agree with TRBD1. Per the germline V gene, CDR1 is SGHNT and CDR2 is YYREEE (reference sequence). The CDR3 contains 17 residues.

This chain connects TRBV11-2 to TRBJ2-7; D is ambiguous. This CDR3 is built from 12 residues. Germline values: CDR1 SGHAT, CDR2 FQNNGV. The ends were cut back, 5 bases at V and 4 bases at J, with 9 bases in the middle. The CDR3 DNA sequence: TGTGCCAGCAGCCGAACATCTTACGAGCAGTACTTC. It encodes CASSRTSYEQYF.

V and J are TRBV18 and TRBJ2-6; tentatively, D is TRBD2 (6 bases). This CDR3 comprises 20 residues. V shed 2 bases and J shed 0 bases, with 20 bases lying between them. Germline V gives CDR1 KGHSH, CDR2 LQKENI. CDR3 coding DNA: TGTGCCAGCTCACCAGTCTCCCGGGGCGGGGCCCTCTCTGGGGCCAACGTCCTGACTTTC. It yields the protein CASSPVSRGGALSGANVLTF.

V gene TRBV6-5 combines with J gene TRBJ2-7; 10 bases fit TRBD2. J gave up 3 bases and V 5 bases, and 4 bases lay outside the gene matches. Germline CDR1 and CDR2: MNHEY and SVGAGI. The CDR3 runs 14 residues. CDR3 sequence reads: CASSPSGRGYEQYF. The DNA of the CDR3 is TGTGCCAGCAGTCCTAGCGGGAGAGGCTACGAGCAGTACTTC.

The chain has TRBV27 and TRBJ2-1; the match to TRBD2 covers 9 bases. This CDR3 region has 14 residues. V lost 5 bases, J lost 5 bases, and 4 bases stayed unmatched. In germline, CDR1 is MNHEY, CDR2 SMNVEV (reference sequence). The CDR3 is CASSAGLANNEQFF. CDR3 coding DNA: TGTGCCAGCAGTGCGGGACTAGCTAACAATGAGCAGTTCTTC.

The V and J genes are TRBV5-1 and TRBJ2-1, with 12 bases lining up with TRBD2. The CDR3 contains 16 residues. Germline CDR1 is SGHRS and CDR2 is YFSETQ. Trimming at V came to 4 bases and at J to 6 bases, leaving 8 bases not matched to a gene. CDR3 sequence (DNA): TGCGCCAGCAGCCCAGGATCTAGCGGGAGGGCCAATGAGCAGTTCTTC. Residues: CASSPGSSGRANEQFF.